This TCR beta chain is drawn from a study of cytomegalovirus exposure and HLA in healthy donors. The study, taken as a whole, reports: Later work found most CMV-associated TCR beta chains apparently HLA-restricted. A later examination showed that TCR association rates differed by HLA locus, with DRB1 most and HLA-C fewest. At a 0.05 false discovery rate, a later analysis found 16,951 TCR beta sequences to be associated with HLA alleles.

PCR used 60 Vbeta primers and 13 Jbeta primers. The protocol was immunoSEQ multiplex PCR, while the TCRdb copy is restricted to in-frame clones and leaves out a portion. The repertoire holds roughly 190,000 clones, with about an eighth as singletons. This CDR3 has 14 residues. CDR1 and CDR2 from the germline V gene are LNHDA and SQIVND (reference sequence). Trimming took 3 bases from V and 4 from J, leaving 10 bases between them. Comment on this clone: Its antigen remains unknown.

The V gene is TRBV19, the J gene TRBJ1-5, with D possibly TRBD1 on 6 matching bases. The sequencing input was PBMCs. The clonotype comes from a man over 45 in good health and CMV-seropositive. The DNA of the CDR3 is TGTGCCAGTAGTATTATAACAGGGAATCAGCCCCAGCATTTT. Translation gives CASSIITGNQPQHF.